This section outlines one TCR beta chain sequence together with its context. This sample is part of a study of blood T cell repertoires in COVID-19. Study-wide context: PBMCs, B-cell-depleted T cells, or T cells were the source of the cDNA or gDNA that made up the material.

TCRdb's table, derived via immunoSEQ multiplex PCR, lists solely in-frame clones and lacks some. The sample carries under 200,000 clones, over 80% recorded once. The CDR3 is 15 amino acids. The V segment lost 1 base and the J segment 6 bases; nucleotides outside the gene matches: 6. Germline CDR1 reads SGHRS; CDR2 reads YFSETQ. Cohort allocation depended upon clinical history that participants reported. This clonotype originated in a woman aged 55-70 years who had recovered from COVID-19. The chain links TRBV5-1 to TRBJ2-2; 7 nucleotides agree with TRBD2. The sequencing sample was made of PBMCs or T cells enriched from blood (not recorded which). CDR3 residues: CASSLRGSMAGELFF. The CDR3 nucleotides are TGCGCCAGCAGCTTGCGCGGGAGCATGGCCGGGGAGCTGTTTTTT.